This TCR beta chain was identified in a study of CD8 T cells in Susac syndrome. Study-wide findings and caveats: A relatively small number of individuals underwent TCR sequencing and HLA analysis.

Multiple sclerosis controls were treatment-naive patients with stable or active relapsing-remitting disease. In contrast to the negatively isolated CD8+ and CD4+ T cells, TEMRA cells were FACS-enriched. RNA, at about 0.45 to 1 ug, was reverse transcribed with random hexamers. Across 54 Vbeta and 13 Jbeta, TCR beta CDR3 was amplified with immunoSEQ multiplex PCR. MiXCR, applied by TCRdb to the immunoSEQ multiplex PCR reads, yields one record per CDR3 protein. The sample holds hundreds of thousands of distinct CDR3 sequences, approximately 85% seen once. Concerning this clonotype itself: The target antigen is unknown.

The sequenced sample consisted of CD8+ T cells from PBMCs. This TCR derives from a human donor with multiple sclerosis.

CDR3 region: CAWTLLAGGPGDTQYF. CDR3 in DNA: TGTGCCTGGACCCTTCTAGCGGGAGGGCCGGGAGATACGCAGTATTTT. The chain uses TRBV30 and TRBJ2-3; 12 nucleotides align to TRBD2. This CDR3 region has 16 residues. Germline CDR1 and CDR2: GTSNPN and SVGIG (reference sequence). V gave up 4 bases and J gave up 5 bases; unmatched junction bases: 10.